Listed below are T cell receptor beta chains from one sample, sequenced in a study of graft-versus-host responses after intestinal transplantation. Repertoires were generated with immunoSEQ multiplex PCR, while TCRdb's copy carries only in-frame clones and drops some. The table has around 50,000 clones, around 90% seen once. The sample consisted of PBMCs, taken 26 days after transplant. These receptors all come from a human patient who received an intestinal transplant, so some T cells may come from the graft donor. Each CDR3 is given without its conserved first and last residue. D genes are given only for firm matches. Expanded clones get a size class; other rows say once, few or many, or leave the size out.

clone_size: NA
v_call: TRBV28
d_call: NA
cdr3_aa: ASSLWIQGHPLLGNQPQH

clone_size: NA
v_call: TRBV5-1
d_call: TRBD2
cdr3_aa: ASSLNLAGTWRGQF

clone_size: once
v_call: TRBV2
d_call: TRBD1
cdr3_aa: ASSEKVDSRDRGINEQF

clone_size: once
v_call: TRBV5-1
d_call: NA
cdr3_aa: ASSFGGTPYEQY

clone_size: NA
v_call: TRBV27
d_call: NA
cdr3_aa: ASRTLGEPMDGYT

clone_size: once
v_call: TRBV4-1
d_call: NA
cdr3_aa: ASSHGGSYEQY

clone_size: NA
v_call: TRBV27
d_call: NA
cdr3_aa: ASRGARNEQF

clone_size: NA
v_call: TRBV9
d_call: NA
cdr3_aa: ASSGQGNQPQH

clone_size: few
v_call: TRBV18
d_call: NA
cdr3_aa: ASSPGATNEKLF

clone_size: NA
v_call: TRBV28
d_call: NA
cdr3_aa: ASSPNRQLLSYEQY

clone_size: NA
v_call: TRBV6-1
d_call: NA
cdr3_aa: ASTGNYNEQF

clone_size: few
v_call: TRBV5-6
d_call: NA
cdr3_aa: ASSFVNTEAF

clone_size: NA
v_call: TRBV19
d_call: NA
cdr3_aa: ASSPTVNTEAF

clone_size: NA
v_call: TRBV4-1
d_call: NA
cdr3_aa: ASSPRGRGGYT

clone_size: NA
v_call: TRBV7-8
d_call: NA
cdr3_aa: ASSLGVGETQY

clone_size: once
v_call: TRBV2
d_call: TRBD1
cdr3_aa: ASRAGTGGTGELF

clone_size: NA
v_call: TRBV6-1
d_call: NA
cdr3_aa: AAGPVLAKNIQY

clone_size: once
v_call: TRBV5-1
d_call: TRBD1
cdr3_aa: ASSNPPPTGSQETQY

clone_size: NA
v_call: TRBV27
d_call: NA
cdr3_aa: ASSLSGGRYEQY

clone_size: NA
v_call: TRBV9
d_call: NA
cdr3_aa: ASSLQGNSNEQF

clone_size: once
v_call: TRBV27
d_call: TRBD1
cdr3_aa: ASSFRGTGYT

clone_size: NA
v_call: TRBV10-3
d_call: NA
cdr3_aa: AISESAQGGETQY

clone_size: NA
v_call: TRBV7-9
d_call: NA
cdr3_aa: ASSLALDSIYGYT

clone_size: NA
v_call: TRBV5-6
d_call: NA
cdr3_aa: ASSLWGGEQF

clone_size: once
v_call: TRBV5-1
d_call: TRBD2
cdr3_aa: ASSGPLTSGTQETQY

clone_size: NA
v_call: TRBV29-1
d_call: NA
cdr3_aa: SVESEFGQPQH

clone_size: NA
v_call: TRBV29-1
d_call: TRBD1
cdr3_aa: SVADRGNEKLF

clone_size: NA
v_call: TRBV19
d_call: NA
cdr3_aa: ASSKRDNQRYEQY

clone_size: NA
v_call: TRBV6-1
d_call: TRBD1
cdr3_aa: ASGQGRSSYEQY

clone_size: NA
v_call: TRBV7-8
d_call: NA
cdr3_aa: ASSSPGLPTDTQY

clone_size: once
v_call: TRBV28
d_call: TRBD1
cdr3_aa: ASSPGTGHQPQH

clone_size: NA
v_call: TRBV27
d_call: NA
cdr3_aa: ASSGLSQETQY

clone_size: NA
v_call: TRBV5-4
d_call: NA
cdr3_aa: ASSNPVGSDNEQF

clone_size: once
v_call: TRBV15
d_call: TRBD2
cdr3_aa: ATSRGIPPSGSINEQF

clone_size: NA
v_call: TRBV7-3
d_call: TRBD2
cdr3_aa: ASSLLAGEYNEQF

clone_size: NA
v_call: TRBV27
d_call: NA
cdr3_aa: ASSLDYRSSYEQY

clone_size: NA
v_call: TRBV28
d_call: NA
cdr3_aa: ASSLTLRRDYT

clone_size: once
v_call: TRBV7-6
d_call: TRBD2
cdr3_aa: ASSLWPSGGEVDTQY

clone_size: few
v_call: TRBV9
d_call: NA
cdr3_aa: ASSRDQVYTEAF

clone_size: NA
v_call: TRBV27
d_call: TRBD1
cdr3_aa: ASSLNPKQGSSTDTQY

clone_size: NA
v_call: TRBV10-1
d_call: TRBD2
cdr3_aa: ASSSQREGQTDTQY

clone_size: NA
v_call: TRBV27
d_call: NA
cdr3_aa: ASSPSVSGDLYGYT

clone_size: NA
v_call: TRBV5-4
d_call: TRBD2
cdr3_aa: ASSRGIGTSRNTGELF

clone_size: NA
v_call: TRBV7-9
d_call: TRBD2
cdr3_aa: ASSSGLAATYEQY

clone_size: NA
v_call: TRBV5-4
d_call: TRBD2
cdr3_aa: ASSLGGGGQETQY

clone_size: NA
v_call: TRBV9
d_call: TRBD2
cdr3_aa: ASSESGGATDTQY

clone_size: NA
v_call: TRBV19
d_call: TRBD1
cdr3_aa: ASSSGTGGGTEAF

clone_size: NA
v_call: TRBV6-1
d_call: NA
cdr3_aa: AGGALGNTIY

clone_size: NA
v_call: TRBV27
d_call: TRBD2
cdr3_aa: ASGTSGYTGELF

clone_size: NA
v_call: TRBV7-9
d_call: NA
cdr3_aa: AAAGKGPDTEAF

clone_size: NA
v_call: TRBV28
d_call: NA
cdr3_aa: ASSRAVEAF